The 6 T cell receptor beta chains in this list originate from one sample, sequenced in a study of T cell repertoires in aging, cancer and after chemotherapy. TRB rearrangements spanning V, D and J were amplified using mixed TRB-A/B primers. TCRdb called the multiplex PCR reads again in MiXCR, with one record for every CDR3 protein. Altogether around 2,700 distinct CDR3 sequences are present, approximately 23% being singletons, with the ten largest covering over 13%. The template was genomic DNA from peripheral blood, not RNA. Sequencing used blood. Receptor source: a human donor with a solid tumor.

This clonotype was detected a few times. The rearrangement joins TRBV5-1 to TRBJ2-3, with D possibly matching TRBD2 (6 bases). Germline V gene sequence: CDR1 SGHRS, CDR2 YFSETQ. V was cut by 4 bases and J by 2 bases, with 11 bases left in between. The CDR3 length is 14 residues. CDR3 sequence reads: CASSNRDSTDTQYF. The CDR3 DNA is TGCGCCAGCAGCAACCGGGACTCCACAGATACGCAGTATTTT. The entire variable domain, with the rest obtained from reference TRBV5-1 and TRBJ2-3, is as follows: KAGVTQTPRYLIKTRGQQVTLSCSPISGHRSVSWYQQTPGQGLQFLFEYFSETQRNKGNFPGRFSGRQFSNSRSEMNVSTLELGDSALYLCASSNRDSTDTQYFGPGTRLTVL.

In its sample, this clonotype is medium-sized. This rearrangement joins TRBV12-3 or TRBV12-4 to TRBJ2-7; D tentatively fits TRBD1 or TRBD2 (5 bases each). V was pared by 3 bases and J by 2 bases, with 17 bases between. The CDR3 totals 16 residues. The chain's CDR3 is CASSFRIMGRAYEQYF. CDR3 coding DNA: TGTGCCAGCAGTTTCAGAATCATGGGACGGGCCTACGAGCAGTACTTC.

This clonotype is judged medium-sized. This chain uses TRBV6-1 with TRBJ1-3; a weak D match, TRBD1 (6 bases). V was clipped by 4 bases and J by 0 bases, with 10 bases between them. Germline-derived CDR1 and CDR2 are MNHNS and SASEGT. The CDR3 is 15 amino acids. CDR3 sequence (DNA): TGTGCCAGCAGTGCAGGGACACTCTCTGGAAACACCATATATTTT. Residues: CASSAGTLSGNTIYF.

As regards this clonotype: Mismatch with germline at one junction end may stem from a read error. The rearrangement uses TRBV4-3 and TRBJ2-2; D possibly matches TRBD1 or TRBD2 (5 bases each). The germline gives CDR1 LGHNA, CDR2 YSLEER. The CDR3 covers 21 residues. CDR3 region: CASSQAVGPKTKISNTGELSF. Here the CDR3 DNA reads TGCGCCAGCAGCCAAGCGGTGGGGCCCAAGACAAAAATCTCGAACACCGGGGAGCTGTCTTTT.

Details on this clonotype: A read error is possible here, since a much larger clone lies one base away. The chain couples TRBV12-3 or TRBV12-4 to TRBJ2-7, with D hard to call. Trimming removed 5 bases from V and 5 bases from J, with 13 bases in between. This CDR3 is 13 amino acids long. As DNA, the CDR3 is TGTGCCAGCAGTCCGCAGAGCTCAGACGAGCAGTACTTC. Amino acid sequence: CASSPQSSDEQYF.

This clonotype counts as medium-sized. V usage is TRBV6-5 and J usage is TRBJ2-1, with TRBD2 matching 9 bases. The V and J ends lost 5 bases and 4 bases, in that order; junction bases with no gene match: 9. Germline V gene lookup returns CDR1 MNHEY and CDR2 SVGAGI. CDR3 length: 16 amino acids. The CDR3 spells CASSTLGGGGYNEQFF. CDR3 bases: TGTGCCAGCAGTACCCTGGGCGGGGGGGGATACAATGAGCAGTTCTTC.